Presented here are 21 T cell receptor beta chains from one specimen sequenced in a study of T cell repertoires in cytomegalovirus infection. From the reads, TCRdb called clonotypes with MiXCR, one entry per CDR3 protein. The sample carries around 530,000 distinct CDR3 sequences, approximately 15% recorded once. Input material: CD8+ T cells from PBMCs. Every receptor here comes from a human donor in good health (CMV status not recorded). Some clones in this sample may be carry-over from other donors' samples.

V gene TRBV9 combines with J gene TRBJ2-5; 11 nucleotides align to TRBD2. After removal of 3 bases from V and 1 base from J, the junction contained 2 bases not matched to a gene. The CDR3 is 15 amino acids. The germline CDR1 and CDR2 sequences are SGDLS and YYNGEE. CDR3 sequence: CASSEGLAVQETQYF. The CDR3 DNA reads TGTGCCAGCAGCGAGGGACTAGCGGTCCAAGAGACCCAGTACTTC.

The J gene is TRBJ1-2, the V gene TRBV2; 7 bases fit TRBD1. The trim removed 2 bases at V and 5 bases at J, leaving 5 bases unmatched. Germline assignment: CDR1 SNHLY and CDR2 FYNNEI. There are 14 residues in the CDR3. The CDR3 loop is CASSETGTAYGYTF. CDR3 sequence (DNA): TGTGCCAGCAGTGAAACCGGGACAGCTTATGGCTACACCTTC. Complete variable domain (other parts from reference TRBV2 and TRBJ1-2): EPEVTQTPSHQVTQMGQEVILRCVPISNHLYFYWYRQILGQKVEFLVSFYNNEISEKSEIFDDQFSVERPDGSNFTLKIRSTKLEDSAMYFCASSETGTAYGYTFGSGTRLTVV.

This clonotype was seen many times. This chain uses TRBV7-2 with TRBJ2-1; weak D call: TRBD1 (6 bases). In germline, CDR1 is SGHTA, CDR2 FQGNSA. This CDR3 spans 18 amino acids. Deletions cut 5 bases from V and 6 bases from J, with 26 bases between. The CDR3 nucleotides read TGTGCCAGCAGCCTGCGAGGGGAGTACAGGGCCCCCGGCAATGAGCAGTTCTTC. The encoded protein is CASSLRGEYRAPGNEQFF.

This clonotype was counted many times. This chain joins TRBV7-9 and TRBJ2-7, with 12 nucleotides matching TRBD2. V trimming: 5 bases; J trimming: 1 base; junction bases outside the gene matches: 6. The CDR3 consists of 16 residues. Germline V gene data show CDR1 as SEHNR and CDR2 as FQNEAQ (reference sequence). CDR3 amino acids: CASSPPSGGASYEQYF. CDR3 DNA sequence: TGTGCCAGCAGCCCCCCTAGCGGGGGGGCTTCCTACGAGCAGTACTTC.

With respect to this clonotype: It is likely a read error, because the conserved phenylalanine at the end of the CDR3 is missing. The chain couples TRBV12-3 or TRBV12-4 to TRBJ2-1; D is perhaps TRBD1 or TRBD2 (5 bases each). With 7 bases removed from V and 7 bases from J, the gap between germline ends came to 11 bases. The CDR3 runs to 12 residues. The CDR3 DNA follows: TGTGCCAGCACTCTTGAGGGGAATGAGCAGTTCTTA. It translates to CASTLEGNEQFL.

This clonotype appeared many times. The chain couples TRBV10-3 to TRBJ2-7; 9 nucleotides align to TRBD1. CDR1 and CDR2 (germline): ENHRY, SYGVKD. Germline trimming cut 10 bases from V and 1 base from J; bases unmatched to any gene: 8. The CDR3 totals 14 residues. The DNA of the CDR3 is TGTGCCACGCTGACGACAGGGGGGTCCTACGAGCAGTACTTC. Translating it yields CATLTTGGSYEQYF.

As to this clonotype: Just one base apart from a much larger clone, this may be a read error. The conserved closing phenylalanine or tryptophan is absent in this CDR3, likely reflecting a read error. CDR3 in amino acids: CATSDPIAGDSYNEQFL. CDR3 DNA: TGTGCCACCAGTGATCCCATAGCGGGAGACTCCTACAATGAGCAGTTCTTA. The chain joins TRBV24-1 to TRBJ2-1; 9 bases are a match to TRBD2. V lost 3 bases and J lost 0; bases outside the gene matches: 5. The CDR3 runs 17 residues. The germline V gene has CDR1 KGHDR and CDR2 SFDVKD.

This clonotype was detected only a few times. The chain has TRBV7-9 and TRBJ2-1; TRBD2 might be the D (5 bases). The ends were cut back, 11 bases at V and 4 bases at J, with 21 bases in the middle. The length of the CDR3 is 15 residues. From germline, CDR1 is SEHNR and CDR2 FQNEAQ (reference sequence). Here the CDR3 reads CAYIQREPKYNEQFF. The CDR3 DNA reads as TGTGCCTATATCCAGAGGGAACCAAAGTACAATGAGCAGTTCTTC.

This clonotype was seen ten or more times. The chain employs TRBV7-9 and TRBJ2-5; D may be TRBD1 or TRBD2 (6 bases each). Germline CDR1 SEHNR, CDR2 FQNEAQ (reference sequence). V dropped 5 bases and J dropped 2 bases, with 12 bases sitting between them. The length of the CDR3 is 14 residues. Written as DNA, the CDR3 is TGTGCCAGCAGCGGGAGGACAGTGCAAGAGACCCAGTACTTC. This encodes CASSGRTVQETQYF.

The V and J genes are TRBV9 and TRBJ1-2; D unclear. The CDR3 has 13 residues. The V end was cut by 4 bases, the J end by 5 bases, with 12 bases between. From germline, CDR1 is SGDLS and CDR2 YYNGEE. The CDR3 DNA reads as TGTGCCAGCAGCTTGGTCGTTGGGTATGGCTACACCTTC. Its translation: CASSLVVGYGYTF.

At least ten counts were recorded for this clonotype. This chain uses TRBV6-6 with TRBJ2-3; D is undetermined. This CDR3 has 13 residues. Looked up from germline, CDR1 is MNHNY and CDR2 is SVGAGI (reference sequence). V dropped 10 bases and J dropped 3 bases, with 14 bases sitting between them. CDR3 sequence reads: CATRAGETDTQYF. The CDR3 nucleotides are TGTGCCACCCGTGCTGGGGAAACAGATACGCAGTATTTT.

As to this clonotype: This may stem from a read error, because a much larger clone lies one nucleotide away. The CDR3 DNA follows: TGTGACAGCAGTCCGTACAGAAGCACAGATACGCAGTATTTT. Protein sequence: CDSSPYRSTDTQYF. This chain uses TRBV27 with TRBJ2-3; unclear D gene. The CDR3 loop spans 14 amino acids. Per germline, CDR1 MNHEY and CDR2 SMNVEV (reference sequence).

This clonotype was found many times. CDR3 protein: CASSRRTGESGELFF. In DNA form, the CDR3 reads TGTGCCAGCAGCCGACGGACAGGGGAATCCGGGGAGCTGTTTTTT. The chain recombines TRBV7-2 with TRBJ2-2, with 9 nucleotides matching TRBD1. V trimming: 5 bases; J trimming: 6 bases; junction bases outside the gene matches: 7. The CDR3 is 15 amino acids. In germline, CDR1 is SGHTA, CDR2 FQGNSA.

This clonotype has a count of ten or more. The V and J genes are TRBV7-9 and TRBJ2-1; D ambiguous. Germline loops: CDR1 SEHNR, CDR2 FQNEAQ (reference sequence). This CDR3 is built from 11 residues. V was shortened by 6 bases and J by 9 bases, with 9 bases between the two germline ends. The CDR3 bases are TGTGCCAGCAGGATTGAAGGTGAGCAGTTCTTC. This encodes CASRIEGEQFF. Using reference TRBV7-9 and TRBJ2-1 for the parts outside the CDR3, the full variable domain is DTGVSQNPRHKITKRGQNVTFRCDPISEHNRLYWYRQTLGQGPEFLTYFQNEAQLEKSRLLSDRFSAERPKGSFSTLEIQRTEQGDSAMYLCASRIEGEQFFGPGTRLTVL.

This chain's CDR3 is CSVEGGDNEKLFF. DNA for the CDR3: TGCAGCGTTGAAGGGGGGGACAATGAAAAACTGTTTTTT. This chain connects TRBV29-1 to TRBJ1-4; perhaps TRBD1 as D (5 bases). Germline lookup yields CDR1 SQVTM and CDR2 ANQGSEA. This CDR3 is built from 13 residues. V was cut by 1 base and J by 5 bases, with 8 bases left in between.

The CDR3 spells CASSETGPTTDTQYF. CDR3 nucleotide sequence: TGTGCCAGCAGTGAAACAGGTCCTACCACAGATACGCAGTATTTT. V is TRBV2 and J is TRBJ2-3, with D possibly matching TRBD1 (5 bases). Trimming took off 2 bases at V and 2 bases at J, with 11 bases between the two ends. Germline-derived CDR1 and CDR2 are SNHLY and FYNNEI. This CDR3 comprises 15 residues.

A note on this clonotype: It is likely a read error, because the conserved phenylalanine at the end of the CDR3 is missing. CDR3 DNA: TGTGCCAGCAGTGGACTACAGGGGGCAAAGACCCAGTACTTA. Protein sequence: CASSGLQGAKTQYL. The chain employs TRBV6-1 and TRBJ2-5, with 9 bases lining up with TRBD1. Per the germline V gene, CDR1 is MNHNS and CDR2 is SASEGT. This CDR3 region has 14 residues. Losses at the gene ends were 4 bases for V and 6 bases for J; bases not matched to a gene: 6.

CDR3 protein: CASSSIRGRNDGANVLTF. In nucleotides, the CDR3 is TGTGCCAGCAGTTCCATCAGGGGGCGTAATGATGGGGCCAACGTCCTGACTTTC. The chain uses TRBV28 and TRBJ2-6, with 8 bases aligning to TRBD1. J gave up 3 bases and V 4 bases, and 11 bases lay outside the gene matches. Per germline, CDR1 MDHEN and CDR2 SYDVKM. The CDR3 is made up of 18 amino acids.

This clonotype was detected ten times or more. This chain uses TRBV27 with TRBJ2-7, with unresolved D. Germline loops: CDR1 MNHEY, CDR2 SMNVEV (reference sequence). V shed 7 bases and J shed 0 bases, with 13 bases lying between them. The CDR3 is 14 amino acids. The CDR3 reads CASTSTPSSYEQYF. CDR3 coding DNA: TGTGCCAGCACTTCCACCCCAAGCTCCTACGAGCAGTACTTC.

This clonotype appeared a few times. The CDR3 nucleotides are TGTGCCAGCAGTTTACCCCCTCGGCTAGCGGGCACAGATACGCAGTATTTT. It yields the protein CASSLPPRLAGTDTQYF. This chain connects TRBV28 to TRBJ2-3, with 7 bases lining up with TRBD2. V lost 2 bases to trimming and J lost 1 base; unmatched junction nucleotides: 9. From germline, CDR1 is MDHEN and CDR2 SYDVKM. The CDR3 is 17 residues long.

This clonotype has just a few counts. A read error may account for a junction end that differs from germline. This chain connects TRBV9 to TRBJ1-1; D unclear. Germline V gene lookup returns CDR1 SGDLS and CDR2 YYNGEE. There are 9 residues in the CDR3. The CDR3 here is CASSPSGAW. The CDR3 nucleotides are TGTGCCAGCAGCCCATCAGGTGCCTGG.